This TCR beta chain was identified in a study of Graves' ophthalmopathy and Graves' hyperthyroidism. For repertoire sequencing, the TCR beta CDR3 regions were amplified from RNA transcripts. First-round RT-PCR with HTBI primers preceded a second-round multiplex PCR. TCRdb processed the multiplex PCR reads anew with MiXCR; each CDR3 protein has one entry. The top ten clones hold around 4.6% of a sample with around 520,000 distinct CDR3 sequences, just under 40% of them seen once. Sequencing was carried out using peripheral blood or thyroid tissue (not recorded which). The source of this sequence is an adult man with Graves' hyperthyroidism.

The chain's CDR3 is CSVGQGAGGYTIYF. The CDR3 bases are TGCAGCGTCGGACAGGGGGCGGGTGGCTACACCATATATTTT. The chain joins TRBV29-1 to TRBJ1-3, with 11 bases matching TRBD1. Losses at the gene ends were 6 bases for V and 8 bases for J; bases not matched to a gene: 9. Germline CDR1 and CDR2: SQVTM and ANQGSEA. The CDR3 runs 14 residues.